The sequence of this T cell receptor beta chain was determined in a study of T cell repertoires in cytomegalovirus infection. Whole-study context: It was the public TCR beta signatures that indicated both CMV infection and matching HLA type.

Study-wide results and caveats: Based on cumulative public TCR beta family frequency, carriers of CMV plus the relevant HLA were identified. Clonotypes of TCR beta that were HLA-C-restricted and CMV-specific dominated the ex vivo response.

MiXCR was run by TCRdb on the reads, yielding one entry per CDR3 protein. This sample carries approximately 250,000 distinct CDR3 sequences, roughly 22% of them seen once, and the ten largest clones take roughly 18%. This clonotype was observed a handful of times. Its antigen remains unidentified. Trimming pared 0 bases from V and 4 bases from J, leaving 15 bases between. Germline V gives CDR1 SNHLY, CDR2 FYNNEI. The CDR3 length is 16 residues. The chain combines TRBV2 with TRBJ2-5; tentative D call: TRBD2 (6 bases). This TCR came from a human donor in good health (CMV status not recorded). Some clones in this sample may be carry-over from other donors' samples. Material: CD8+ T cells from PBMCs. The CDR3 nucleotides read TGTGCCAGCAGTGAAGCGCTTCAGACAGCGGGAGAGACCCAGTACTTC. Protein: CASSEALQTAGETQYF.